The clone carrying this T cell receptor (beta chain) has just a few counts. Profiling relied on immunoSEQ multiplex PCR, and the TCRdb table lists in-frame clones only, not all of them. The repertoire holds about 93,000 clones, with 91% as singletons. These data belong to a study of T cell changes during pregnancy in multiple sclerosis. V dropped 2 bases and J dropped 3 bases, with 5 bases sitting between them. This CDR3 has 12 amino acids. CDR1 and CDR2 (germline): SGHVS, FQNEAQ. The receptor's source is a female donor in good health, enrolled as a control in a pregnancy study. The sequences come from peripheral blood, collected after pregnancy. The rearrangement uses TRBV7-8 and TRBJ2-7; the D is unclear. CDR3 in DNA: TGTGCCAGCAGCTTATCGGGCTACGAGCAGTACTTC. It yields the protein CASSLSGYEQYF.